This T cell receptor (beta chain) is drawn from a study of blood T cell repertoires in COVID-19. Profiled with immunoSEQ multiplex PCR; TCRdb holds only in-frame clones, not every one. The sample carries about 190,000 clones, less than 90% recorded once. CDR3 size: 14 residues. With V trimmed by 8 bases and J by 15 bases, 12 bases remained unmatched. Germline V gene lookup returns CDR1 SGHTA and CDR2 FQGNSA. The V and J genes are TRBV7-2 and TRBJ2-1; 14 nucleotides line up with TRBD2. Sequenced material: peripheral blood. This TCR was recovered from a human donor in a cohort sampled during active COVID-19. The CDR3 DNA reads as TGTGCCAGCGCGCCGGGACTAGCGGGAGTACGTCTGTTCTTC. Translated: CASAPGLAGVRLFF.